The T cell receptor beta chain under discussion was sequenced for a study of blood T cell repertoires in COVID-19. The length of the CDR3 is 14 residues. The germline CDR1 and CDR2 sequences are MDHEN and SYDVKM. Deletions cut 3 bases from V and 3 bases from J, with 8 bases between. Original analysis: Estimates of nucleated cell counts were drawn from the amplification of reference gene primers. Sequencing used immunoSEQ multiplex PCR; TCRdb keeps in-frame clones, though not all of them. V and J calls and clone size come straight from that table; D and trimming were deduced from the DNA. The sample comprises 150,000 to 200,000 clones, over 80% of which are singletons, and about 7% rests with the top ten.

This sequence originates from a woman in her 40s with COVID-19, enrolled during active disease. The V gene is TRBV28, the J gene TRBJ1-4; D gene ambiguous. The sample consisted of peripheral blood. CDR3 in DNA: TGTGCCAGCAGTTTGGGAGGGCCTAATGAAAAACTGTTTTTT. The encoded protein is CASSLGGPNEKLFF.